This T cell receptor (beta chain) was profiled in a study of cytomegalovirus exposure and HLA in healthy donors. Study background: An early data release held tens of millions of unique TCRs from HLA-typed donors.

Study-wide results and limits: Overall, under 200 TCR beta chains were annotated as cytomegalovirus-associated. An Asian-associated ancestry cluster reportedly showed fewer N-insertions than the roughly 670-donor mean in a later analysis.

In nominal health when sampled, donors likely had unrecorded immune exposures nonetheless. PCR was performed using 60 Vbeta and 13 Jbeta primers. The repertoire was sequenced with immunoSEQ multiplex PCR; TCRdb's copy has only in-frame clones and lacks some. The listing records approximately 200,000 clones. Germline loops: CDR1 SGHRS, CDR2 YFSETQ. V lost 1 base and J lost 2; bases outside the gene matches: 4. The CDR3 contains 17 residues. Turning to this clone: Its antigen is not identified.

Specimen: PBMCs. The chain recombines TRBV5-1 with TRBJ2-3; 13 bases align to TRBD2. This clonotype was obtained from a boy between 10 and 17 years old in good health and CMV-seronegative. The CDR3 nucleotides read TGCGCCAGCAGCTTGAGGACTAGCGGGGGCAACACAGATACGCAGTATTTT. Amino acids: CASSLRTSGGNTDTQYF.